This T cell receptor (beta chain) appears in the sequencing data of a study of tumor T cells in aggressive B-cell lymphoma. This CDR3 is 13 amino acids long. The V end lost 5 bases, the J end lost 5 bases, and 9 bases lay between the germline ends. Per germline, CDR1 SGHNT and CDR2 YENEEA. The method was immunoSEQ multiplex PCR; TCRdb's version includes in-frame clones alone and lacks a portion of them. This sample yields 8,900 or so clones, of which about 85% are seen a single time; about 3.6% belongs to the top ten. V and J are TRBV11-3 and TRBJ2-2; D unresolved. The clonotype was recovered from an adult with diffuse large B cell lymphoma. Sequenced input: tumor tissue. As DNA, the CDR3 is TGTGCCAGCAGCCTCGAGGAAACCGGGGAGCTGTTTTTT. The encoded protein is CASSLEETGELFF.